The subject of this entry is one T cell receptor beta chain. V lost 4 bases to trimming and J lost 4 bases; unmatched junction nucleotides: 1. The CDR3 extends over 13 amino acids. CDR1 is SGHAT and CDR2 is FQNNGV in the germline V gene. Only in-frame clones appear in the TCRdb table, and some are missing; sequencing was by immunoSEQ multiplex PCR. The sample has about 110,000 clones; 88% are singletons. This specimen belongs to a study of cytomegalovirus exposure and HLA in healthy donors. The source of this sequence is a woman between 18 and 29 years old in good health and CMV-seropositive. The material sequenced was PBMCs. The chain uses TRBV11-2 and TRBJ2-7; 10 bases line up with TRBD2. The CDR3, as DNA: TGTGCCAGCAGCTATAGCGGGGGGTACGAGCAGTACTTC. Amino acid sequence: CASSYSGGYEQYF.